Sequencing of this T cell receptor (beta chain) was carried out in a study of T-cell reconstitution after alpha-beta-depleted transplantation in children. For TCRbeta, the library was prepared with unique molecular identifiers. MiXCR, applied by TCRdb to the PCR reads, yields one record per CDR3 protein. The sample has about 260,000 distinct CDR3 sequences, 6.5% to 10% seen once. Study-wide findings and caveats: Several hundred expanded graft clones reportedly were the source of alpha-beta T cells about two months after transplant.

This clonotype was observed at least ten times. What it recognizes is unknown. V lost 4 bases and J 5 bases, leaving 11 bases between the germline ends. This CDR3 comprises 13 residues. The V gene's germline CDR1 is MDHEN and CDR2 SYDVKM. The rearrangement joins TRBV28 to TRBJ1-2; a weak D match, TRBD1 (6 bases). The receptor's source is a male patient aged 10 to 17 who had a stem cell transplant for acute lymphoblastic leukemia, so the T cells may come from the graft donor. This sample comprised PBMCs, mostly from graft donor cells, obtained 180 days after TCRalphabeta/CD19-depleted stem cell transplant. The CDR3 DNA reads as TGTGCCAGCAGTTCGGGGGCTCCTTATGGCTACACCTTC. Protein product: CASSSGAPYGYTF.